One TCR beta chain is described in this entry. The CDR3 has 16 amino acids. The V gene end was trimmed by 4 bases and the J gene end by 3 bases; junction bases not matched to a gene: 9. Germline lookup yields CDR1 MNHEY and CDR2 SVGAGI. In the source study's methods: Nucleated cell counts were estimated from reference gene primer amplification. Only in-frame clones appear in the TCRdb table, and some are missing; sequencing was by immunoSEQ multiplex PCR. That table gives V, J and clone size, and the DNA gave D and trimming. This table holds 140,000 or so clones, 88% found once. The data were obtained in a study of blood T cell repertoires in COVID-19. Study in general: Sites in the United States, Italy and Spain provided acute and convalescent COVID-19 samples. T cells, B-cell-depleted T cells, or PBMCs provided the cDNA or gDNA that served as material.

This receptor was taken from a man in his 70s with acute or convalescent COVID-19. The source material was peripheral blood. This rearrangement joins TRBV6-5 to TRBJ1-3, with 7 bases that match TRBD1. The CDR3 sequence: CASSSPGQPHGNTIYF. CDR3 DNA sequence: TGTGCCAGCAGTTCCCCGGGACAGCCACATGGAAACACCATATATTTT.